What follows are 29 T cell receptor beta chains derived from one specimen sequenced in a study of T-cell reconstitution after alpha-beta-depleted transplantation in children. Unique molecular identifiers were used in preparing the TCRbeta library. One entry per CDR3 protein results from TCRdb running MiXCR on the PCR reads. The sample records some 520,000 distinct CDR3 sequences, less than 35% being singletons. The specimen was PBMCs from the stem cell graft donor, collected from the stem cell graft. These receptors were obtained from a human donor who donated a stem cell graft to a child with aplastic anemia.

The rearrangement joins TRBV5-1 to TRBJ2-5, with TRBD2 matching 9 bases. Germline values: CDR1 SGHRS, CDR2 YFSETQ. The V and J ends lost 2 bases and 1 base, in that order; junction bases with no gene match: 3. This CDR3 has 15 amino acids. The CDR3 loop reads CASSFSTSGQETQYF. The CDR3 bases are TGCGCCAGCAGCTTTTCGACTAGCGGCCAAGAGACCCAGTACTTC. The full variable domain, completed using reference TRBV5-1 and TRBJ2-5, is KAGVTQTPRYLIKTRGQQVTLSCSPISGHRSVSWYQQTPGQGLQFLFEYFSETQRNKGNFPGRFSGRQFSNSRSEMNVSTLELGDSALYLCASSFSTSGQETQYFGPGTRLLVL.

The chain employs TRBV4-1 and TRBJ2-2; tentative D call: TRBD1 (5 bases). V dropped 0 bases and J dropped 6 bases, with 14 bases sitting between them. The CDR3 contains 16 residues. CDR1 MGHRA and CDR2 YSYEKL come from the germline V gene. The CDR3 region is CASSQEGASKAGELFF. CDR3 bases: TGCGCCAGCAGCCAAGAAGGGGCTAGTAAGGCCGGGGAGCTGTTTTTT.

The chain combines TRBV4-3 with TRBJ2-2; unclear D gene. This CDR3 is built from 17 residues. Germline lookup yields CDR1 LGHNA and CDR2 YSLEER. With 0 bases removed from V and 1 base from J, the gap between germline ends came to 12 bases. The CDR3 nucleotides read TGCGCCAGCAGCCAAGAGGCCAACACTTTGAACACCGGGGAGCTGTTTTTT. The encoded protein is CASSQEANTLNTGELFF.

This sequence joins TRBV7-2 and TRBJ2-7; a weak D match, TRBD2 (6 bases). Trimming took off 0 bases at V and 2 bases at J, with 8 bases between the two ends. This CDR3 has 14 amino acids. CDR1 SGHTA and CDR2 FQGNSA come from the germline V gene. CDR3 bases: TGTGCCAGCAGCTTAGCGGGACTTACCTACGAGCAGTACTTC. It is translated as CASSLAGLTYEQYF.

The rearrangement links TRBV15 to TRBJ2-5, with D unclear. The CDR3 sequence is 13 residues long. Germline values: CDR1 LNHNV, CDR2 YYDKDF (reference sequence). V lost 2 bases and J lost 4, with 8 bases in between. CDR3 sequence: CATSRFRRETQYF. DNA for the CDR3: TGTGCCACCAGCAGATTTAGGAGAGAGACCCAGTACTTC. The full variable domain, with the rest looked up from reference TRBV15 and TRBJ2-5, is DAMVIQNPRYQVTQFGKPVTLSCSQTLNHNVMYWYQQKSSQAPKLLFHYYDKDFNNEADTPDNFQSRRPNTSFCFLDIRSPGLGDTAMYLCATSRFRRETQYFGPGTRLLVL.

Details on this clonotype: Germline is not matched at one junction end, which may reflect a read error. V gene TRBV6-2 or TRBV6-3 combines with J gene TRBJ2-1; TRBD1 matches at 8 bases. In germline, CDR1 is MNHEY, CDR2 SVGEGT. The CDR3 spans 14 residues. CDR3 sequence: CAGRVQGASNEQFF. In DNA, the CDR3 is TGTGCCGGCAGAGTCCAGGGGGCAAGCAATGAGCAGTTCTTC.

V is TRBV7-2 and J is TRBJ2-3, with 12 bases matching TRBD2. The V segment lost 5 bases and the J segment 5 bases; nucleotides outside the gene matches: 17. This CDR3 spans 19 amino acids. From germline, CDR1 is SGHTA and CDR2 FQGNSA. CDR3 amino acids: CASSLTTGRLAGDQDTQYF. DNA for the CDR3: TGTGCCAGCAGCCTAACGACTGGGAGACTAGCGGGAGATCAAGATACGCAGTATTTT. Together with reference TRBV7-2 and TRBJ2-3, the CDR3 gives the full variable domain: GAGVSQSPSNKVTEKGKDVELRCDPISGHTALYWYRQSLGQGLEFLIYFQGNSAPDKSGLPSDRFSAERTGGSVSTLTIQRTQQEDSAVYLCASSLTTGRLAGDQDTQYFGPGTRLTVL.

The sample holds a few counts of this clonotype. The rearrangement joins TRBV29-1 to TRBJ2-1; 7 bases are a match to TRBD1. This CDR3 region has 15 residues. CDR1 SQVTM and CDR2 ANQGSEA come from the germline V gene. Losses at the gene ends were 3 bases for V and 2 bases for J; bases not matched to a gene: 7. The CDR3 DNA sequence: TGCAGCGTTGACGTGACAGGGATGGCCTACAATGAGCAGTTCTTC. It is translated as CSVDVTGMAYNEQFF.

The V call is TRBV29-1, the J call TRBJ1-1; D uncertain. Between the trimmed V and J ends, which lost 6 bases and 9 bases, there was a span of 5 bases. The CDR3 covers 8 residues. Germline CDR1 SQVTM, CDR2 ANQGSEA. The CDR3 DNA follows: TGCAGCGTCCCCCAAGCTTTCTTT. Translating gives CSVPQAFF. Based on the CDR3 plus reference TRBV29-1 and TRBJ1-1, the full variable domain is SAVISQKPSRDICQRGTSLTIQCQVDSQVTMMFWYRQQPGQSLTLIATANQGSEATYESGFVIDKFPISRPNLTFSTLTVSNMSPEDSSIYLCSVPQAFFGQGTRLTVV.

The sample holds a few counts of this clonotype. The gene calls are TRBV10-3 and TRBJ1-2, with TRBD1 matching 8 bases. The CDR3 is 15 amino acids. The V segment lost 3 bases and the J segment 2 bases; nucleotides outside the gene matches: 5. CDR1 and CDR2 from the germline V gene are ENHRY and SYGVKD. The CDR3 spells CAISDSTGANYGYTF. CDR3 sequence (DNA): TGTGCCATCAGTGACTCGACAGGGGCCAACTATGGCTACACCTTC.

The chain uses TRBV11-2 and TRBJ1-2; no clear D gene. From germline, CDR1 is SGHAT and CDR2 FQNNGV. This CDR3 spans 14 amino acids. V was shortened by 5 bases and J by 2 bases, with 12 bases between the two germline ends. CDR3 nucleotide sequence: TGTGCCAGCAGCCAGCGGGTCAGCAACTATGGCTACACCTTC. Translating gives CASSQRVSNYGYTF.

This clonotype was counted between two and nine times. V gene TRBV4-3 combines with J gene TRBJ1-1; possibly TRBD1 for D (5 bases). The CDR3 consists of 15 residues. The germline V gene encodes CDR1 LGHNA and CDR2 YSLEER. Trimming took 0 bases from V and 0 from J, leaving 8 bases between them. The CDR3 sequence: CASSQEAGMNTEAFF. The CDR3 nucleotides are TGCGCCAGCAGCCAAGAGGCAGGGATGAACACTGAAGCTTTCTTT.

This clonotype was seen a handful of times. This chain uses TRBV18 with TRBJ2-1, with 10 nucleotides matching TRBD1. This CDR3 has 15 amino acids. The germline V gene encodes CDR1 KGHSH and CDR2 LQKENI. The ends lost 2 bases at V and 8 bases at J; junction bases unmatched: 6. CDR3 sequence reads: CASSPATGGIDEQFF. CDR3 bases: TGTGCCAGCTCACCAGCGACAGGGGGCATCGATGAGCAGTTCTTC.

This clonotype was counted only a few times. The J gene is TRBJ2-1, the V gene TRBV7-2, with no clear D. The CDR3 contains 12 residues. The V and J ends lost 1 base and 10 bases respectively, with 8 bases between them. In germline, CDR1 is SGHTA, CDR2 FQGNSA. The CDR3 nucleotides read TGTGCCAGCAGCTTAGAATTGGGGGAGCAGTTCTTC. Protein: CASSLELGEQFF. Drawing the rest from reference TRBV7-2 and TRBJ2-1, the complete variable domain is GAGVSQSPSNKVTEKGKDVELRCDPISGHTALYWYRQSLGQGLEFLIYFQGNSAPDKSGLPSDRFSAERTGGSVSTLTIQRTQQEDSAVYLCASSLELGEQFFGPGTRLTVL.

V and J are TRBV10-1 and TRBJ2-5; D gene ambiguous. The CDR3 is 15 residues long. Germline loops: CDR1 WNHNN, CDR2 SYGVQD (reference sequence). The V and J ends lost 6 bases and 2 bases respectively, with 16 bases between them. As DNA, the CDR3 is TGCGCCAGCAGAAAAACAGTGACCCCACAAGAGACCCAGTACTTC. Translating gives CASRKTVTPQETQYF.

This clonotype was counted a few times. The chain is built from TRBV7-8 and TRBJ1-1, with D hard to call. The CDR3 sequence is 14 residues long. Germline values: CDR1 SGHVS, CDR2 FQNEAQ. Trimming shortened V by 2 bases and J by 0 bases, and 7 bases separated the two germline ends. As DNA, the CDR3 is TGTGCCAGCAGCTTATGGGGTTTGAACACTGAAGCTTTCTTT. Encoded protein: CASSLWGLNTEAFF.

The chain joins TRBV24-1 to TRBJ2-1, with D possibly being TRBD1 (5 bases). This CDR3 comprises 18 residues. The germline CDR1 and CDR2 sequences are KGHDR and SFDVKD. V lost 4 bases and J 2 bases, leaving 20 bases between the germline ends. This chain's CDR3 is CATSDSTVSGPAYNEQFF. The CDR3 nucleotides are TGTGCCACCAGTGACTCAACAGTTTCAGGGCCCGCCTACAATGAGCAGTTCTTC.

The rearrangement uses TRBV5-1 and TRBJ1-1, with a possible D match to TRBD1 (5 bases). CDR1 is SGHRS, CDR2 YFSETQ, per germline. The V gene lost 6 bases and the J gene lost 4 bases, with 19 bases spanning the gap. The CDR3 sequence is 15 residues long. CDR3 coding DNA: TGCGCCAGCAACCCGATCGGGGAAGGGACCACTGAAGCTTTCTTT. It translates to CASNPIGEGTTEAFF.

The chain carries TRBV5-1 and TRBJ2-5; 9 positions agree with TRBD1. Germline V gene lookup returns CDR1 SGHRS and CDR2 YFSETQ. There are 14 residues in the CDR3. The V gene end was trimmed by 5 bases and the J gene end by 3 bases; junction bases not matched to a gene: 5. The DNA for the CDR3 is TGCGCCAGCAGTATGGGACAGGGCGAAGAGACCCAGTACTTC. Encoded protein: CASSMGQGEETQYF.

The chain combines TRBV29-1 with TRBJ2-1; D is uncertain. Trimming left V 3 bases short and J 3 bases short, with 6 bases between. Germline V gives CDR1 SQVTM, CDR2 ANQGSEA. The CDR3 runs to 12 residues. The chain's CDR3 is CSVEVNYNEQFF. The CDR3 nucleotides are TGCAGCGTTGAGGTGAACTACAATGAGCAGTTCTTC.

V and J are TRBV20-1 and TRBJ1-5; D call uncertain. This CDR3 region has 14 residues. Germline CDR1 is DFQATT and CDR2 is SNEGSKA (reference sequence). V was clipped by 3 bases and J by 4 bases, with 13 bases between them. The CDR3 DNA sequence: TGCAGTGCTAGGGGAAGTCGGATAAATCAGCCCCAGCATTTT. Its translation: CSARGSRINQPQHF.

The chain couples TRBV29-1 to TRBJ1-1; TRBD1 might be the D (5 bases). CDR1 is SQVTM, CDR2 ANQGSEA, per germline. The CDR3 runs to 17 residues. The ends were cut back, 7 bases at V and 1 base at J, with 25 bases in the middle. As DNA, the CDR3 is TGCAGCGCCTCATCATGGGGGTCAGGGAATCCGAACACTGAAGCTTTCTTT. This gives the protein CSASSWGSGNPNTEAFF.

The chain couples TRBV7-8 to TRBJ1-1; no firm D call. The germline gives CDR1 SGHVS, CDR2 FQNEAQ. Trimming cost V 3 bases and J 6 bases, with 8 bases left between them. There are 12 residues in the CDR3. The CDR3 is CASSFQEAEAFF. The CDR3 DNA reads TGTGCCAGCAGCTTCCAGGAGGCTGAAGCTTTCTTT.

This clonotype was recorded a few times. The CDR3 region is CASSLSSRTDTQYF. CDR3 sequence (DNA): TGTGCCAGCAGTTTATCGTCTAGAACAGATACGCAGTATTTT. This sequence joins TRBV28 and TRBJ2-3; D gene unclear. V was cut by 1 base and J by 3 bases, with 8 bases left in between. Per the germline V gene, CDR1 is MDHEN and CDR2 is SYDVKM. The CDR3 is 14 residues long. Using reference TRBV28 and TRBJ2-3 for the parts outside the CDR3, the full variable domain is DVKVTQSSRYLVKRTGEKVFLECVQDMDHENMFWYRQDPGLGLRLIYFSYDVKMKEKGDIPEGYSVSREKKERFSLILESASTNQTSMYLCASSLSSRTDTQYFGPGTRLTVL.

The rearrangement joins TRBV25-1 to TRBJ2-7, with D perhaps assigned TRBD1 or TRBD2 (5 bases each). This CDR3 is built from 14 residues. Germline CDR1 is MGHDK and CDR2 is SYGVNS. With 6 bases removed from V and 7 bases from J, the gap between germline ends came to 19 bases. The CDR3 coding sequence is TGTGCCAGCAGCCCTGGGGGAGTCCCCGGAGAGCAGTACGTC. Translating gives CASSPGGVPGEQYV.

V gene TRBV21-1 combines with J gene TRBJ2-4; TRBD1, the table's D call, was not compared with the DNA. TRBV21-1 is a documented pseudogene. This CDR3 comprises 17 residues. DNA for the CDR3: TGTGCCAGCACCCCCGGGGAGGAGGAGGACAGCAAAAACATTCAGTACTTC. Translated: CASTPGEEEDSKNIQYF.

This clonotype turned up a few times. The chain recombines TRBV9 with TRBJ1-1; TRBD1 is a possible D gene (5 bases). V gave up 0 bases and J gave up 1 base, with 7 bases separating them. In germline, CDR1 is SGDLS, CDR2 YYNGEE. The CDR3 loop spans 14 amino acids. The DNA for the CDR3 is TGTGCCAGCAGCGTAGTAGGACAGAACACTGAAGCTTTCTTT. Its translation: CASSVVGQNTEAFF.

The chain joins TRBV13 to TRBJ2-3; 9 bases fit TRBD2. Germline CDR1 is PRHDT and CDR2 is FYEKMQ (reference sequence). V trimming: 3 bases; J trimming: 9 bases; junction bases outside the gene matches: 10. This CDR3 contains 15 residues. The chain's CDR3 is CASSFLTREGPTQYF. The CDR3 DNA sequence: TGTGCCAGCAGCTTTTTAACGCGGGAGGGCCCCACGCAGTATTTT.

The chain employs TRBV27 and TRBJ2-1; D possibly corresponds to TRBD2 (5 bases). V was cut by 7 bases and J by 0 bases, with 16 bases left in between. The CDR3 has 16 residues. Germline-derived CDR1 and CDR2 are MNHEY and SMNVEV (reference sequence). The CDR3: CASTEAAPSSYNEQFF. CDR3 nucleotide sequence: TGTGCCAGCACCGAAGCGGCGCCTAGCTCCTACAATGAGCAGTTCTTC.